This is a list of T cell receptor beta chains from one sample in a study of OX40 agonist ivuxolimab in advanced cancers. Measured with immunoSEQ multiplex PCR; TCRdb has only the in-frame clones, and not every one. The table records about 25,000 clones, 81% of them present only once. The material sequenced was CD4+ or CD8+ T cells sorted from blood, taken in a trial of the OX40 agonist ivuxolimab. The receptors derive from an adult with an advanced solid tumor such as melanoma, head and neck, liver or kidney cancer. CDR3s include the opening cysteine and the closing phenylalanine or tryptophan. D genes are given only for firm matches. Only some rows state a clone size, as once, few, many or a class for expanded clones.

v_call: TRBV5-4
clone_size: .
j_call: TRBJ2-3
d_call: .
cdr3_aa: CASSLGPSMADTQYF
cdr3_nt: TGTGCCAGCAGCTTGGGACCCTCCATGGCAGATACGCAGTATTTT

v_call: TRBV4-3
clone_size: .
j_call: TRBJ1-1
d_call: TRBD1
cdr3_aa: CASSPTGVTAFF
cdr3_nt: TGCGCCAGCAGCCCTACAGGGGTAACAGCTTTCTTT

v_call: TRBV5-4
clone_size: once
j_call: TRBJ1-5
d_call: TRBD1
cdr3_aa: CAIGTGDQPQHF
cdr3_nt: TGTGCCATTGGGACAGGGGATCAGCCCCAGCATTTT

v_call: TRBV6-6
clone_size: .
j_call: TRBJ2-7
d_call: TRBD1
cdr3_aa: CASSQDRVAYEQYF
cdr3_nt: TGTGCCAGCAGTCAGGACAGGGTGGCCTACGAGCAGTACTTC

v_call: TRBV7-6
clone_size: .
j_call: TRBJ2-1
d_call: TRBD1
cdr3_aa: CASSLVLQGANEQFF
cdr3_nt: TGTGCCAGCAGCTTAGTACTACAGGGGGCTAATGAGCAGTTCTTC

v_call: TRBV19
clone_size: few
j_call: TRBJ2-7
d_call: .
cdr3_aa: CASSILGAGEQYF
cdr3_nt: TGTGCCAGTAGTATTTTAGGGGCGGGCGAGCAGTACTTC

v_call: TRBV7-9
clone_size: .
j_call: TRBJ2-7
d_call: .
cdr3_aa: CASSRDNNYEQYF
cdr3_nt: TGTGCCAGCAGCCGGGACAACAACTACGAGCAGTACTTC

v_call: TRBV6-1
clone_size: .
j_call: TRBJ1-2
d_call: .
cdr3_aa: CASSEDPGWVSGYTF
cdr3_nt: TGTGCCAGCAGTGAAGACCCAGGGTGGGTGAGTGGCTACACCTTC

v_call: TRBV18
clone_size: .
j_call: TRBJ1-5
d_call: .
cdr3_aa: CASSPPDWSNQPQHF
cdr3_nt: TGTGCCAGCTCACCACCGGACTGGAGCAATCAGCCCCAGCATTTT

v_call: TRBV7-9
clone_size: .
j_call: TRBJ2-6
d_call: TRBD1
cdr3_aa: CASTSGTGFPGANVLTF
cdr3_nt: TGTGCCAGCACGTCCGGGACAGGGTTTCCTGGGGCCAACGTCCTGACTTTC

v_call: TRBV5-1
clone_size: .
j_call: TRBJ2-1
d_call: .
cdr3_aa: CASSPGNNEQFF
cdr3_nt: TGCGCCAGCAGCCCAGGGAACAATGAGCAGTTCTTC

v_call: TRBV13
clone_size: once
j_call: TRBJ2-1
d_call: TRBD2
cdr3_aa: CASSLALAGGNEQFF
cdr3_nt: TGTGCCAGCAGCTTAGCGCTAGCGGGAGGCAATGAGCAGTTCTTC

v_call: TRBV11-1
clone_size: .
j_call: TRBJ2-4
d_call: .
cdr3_aa: CASSLTGRLAKNIQYF
cdr3_nt: TGTGCCAGCAGCTTAACCGGACGGTTAGCCAAAAACATTCAGTACTTC

v_call: TRBV27
clone_size: .
j_call: TRBJ1-1
d_call: .
cdr3_aa: CASSLYPGQNTEAFF
cdr3_nt: TGTGCCAGCAGTTTATACCCCGGCCAGAACACTGAAGCTTTCTTT

v_call: TRBV16
clone_size: once
j_call: TRBJ2-5
d_call: TRBD1
cdr3_aa: CASSQLTGSGQTQYF
cdr3_nt: TGTGCCAGCAGCCAATTGACAGGGAGTGGTCAGACCCAGTACTTC

v_call: TRBV13
clone_size: .
j_call: TRBJ2-3
d_call: .
cdr3_aa: CASSQNPGGRTDTQYF
cdr3_nt: TGTGCCAGCAGCCAAAACCCCGGGGGCCGCACAGATACGCAGTATTTT

v_call: TRBV27
clone_size: once
j_call: TRBJ2-2
d_call: .
cdr3_aa: CASSLGTSYTGELFF
cdr3_nt: TGTGCCAGCAGCCTAGGCACTTCTTACACCGGGGAGCTGTTTTTT

v_call: TRBV4-3
clone_size: .
j_call: TRBJ1-3
d_call: .
cdr3_aa: CASSQDALSGNTIYF
cdr3_nt: TGCGCCAGCAGCCAAGATGCCCTATCTGGAAACACCATATATTTT

v_call: TRBV2
clone_size: .
j_call: TRBJ1-2
d_call: TRBD1
cdr3_aa: CASPRGQGYIYGYTF
cdr3_nt: TGTGCCAGTCCCCGGGGACAGGGGTATATCTATGGCTACACCTTC

v_call: TRBV5-5
clone_size: .
j_call: TRBJ2-7
d_call: .
cdr3_aa: CASSQATVDEQYF
cdr3_nt: TGTGCCAGCAGCCAAGCTACGGTGGACGAGCAGTACTTC

v_call: TRBV4-1
clone_size: .
j_call: TRBJ2-6
d_call: .
cdr3_aa: CASSQARVDLSGANVLTF
cdr3_nt: TGCGCCAGCAGCCAAGCCCGGGTGGATCTGAGTGGGGCCAACGTCCTGACTTTC

v_call: TRBV6-5
clone_size: .
j_call: TRBJ2-7
d_call: .
cdr3_aa: CASSVLQGEIYEQYF
cdr3_nt: TGTGCCAGCAGTGTCCTACAGGGAGAAATATACGAGCAGTACTTC

v_call: TRBV7-2
clone_size: .
j_call: TRBJ2-7
d_call: .
cdr3_aa: CASSLDPGPYEQYF
cdr3_nt: TGTGCCAGCAGCTTAGACCCGGGACCCTACGAGCAGTACTTC

v_call: TRBV7-6
clone_size: .
j_call: TRBJ2-7
d_call: TRBD2
cdr3_aa: CASSLLAGGENEQYF
cdr3_nt: TGTGCCAGCAGCTTACTAGCGGGAGGGGAGAACGAGCAGTACTTC

v_call: TRBV6-6
clone_size: .
j_call: TRBJ2-3
d_call: .
cdr3_aa: CASSWAGTNPDTQYF
cdr3_nt: TGTGCCAGCAGTTGGGCAGGAACAAACCCGGATACGCAGTATTTT

v_call: TRBV19
clone_size: .
j_call: TRBJ2-7
d_call: TRBD1
cdr3_aa: CARGNGTAFYEQYF
cdr3_nt: TGTGCTAGAGGCAACGGGACAGCCTTCTACGAGCAGTACTTC

v_call: TRBV27
clone_size: .
j_call: TRBJ2-3
d_call: .
cdr3_aa: CASSLSAGPRDTQYF
cdr3_nt: TGTGCCAGCAGTTTATCGGCGGGACCTCGCGATACGCAGTATTTT

v_call: TRBV5-1
clone_size: .
j_call: TRBJ1-1
d_call: .
cdr3_aa: CASSLDGGRLNTEAFF
cdr3_nt: TGCGCCAGCAGCTTGGATGGAGGGCGGTTGAACACTGAAGCTTTCTTT

v_call: TRBV5-1
clone_size: .
j_call: TRBJ2-5
d_call: TRBD1
cdr3_aa: CASSLGTGGGQETQYF
cdr3_nt: TGCGCCAGCAGCCTGGGGACAGGTGGAGGGCAAGAGACCCAGTACTTC

v_call: TRBV14
clone_size: .
j_call: TRBJ1-1
d_call: .
cdr3_aa: CASSQSDGHEAFF
cdr3_nt: TGTGCCAGCAGCCAATCGGACGGCCATGAAGCTTTCTTT

v_call: TRBV4-1
clone_size: .
j_call: TRBJ2-1
d_call: TRBD2
cdr3_aa: CASSQRNSGGQHNEQFF
cdr3_nt: TGCGCCAGCAGCCAGCGTAATAGCGGGGGCCAACACAATGAGCAGTTCTTC

v_call: TRBV6-6
clone_size: once
j_call: TRBJ1-1
d_call: TRBD1
cdr3_aa: CASSYTGTGREAFF
cdr3_nt: TGTGCCAGCAGTTACACCGGGACAGGGCGTGAAGCTTTCTTT

v_call: TRBV7-9
clone_size: .
j_call: TRBJ2-7
d_call: TRBD2
cdr3_aa: CASTTGTKIYEQYF
cdr3_nt: TGTGCCAGCACCACCGGGACTAAAATATACGAGCAGTACTTC

v_call: TRBV4-1
clone_size: .
j_call: TRBJ2-7
d_call: TRBD1
cdr3_aa: CASSQRTGWEQYF
cdr3_nt: TGCGCCAGCAGCCAACGGACAGGGTGGGAGCAGTACTTC

v_call: TRBV11-2
clone_size: .
j_call: TRBJ2-2
d_call: .
cdr3_aa: CASSTYKGGNTGELFF
cdr3_nt: TGTGCCAGCAGCACATATAAGGGGGGGAACACCGGGGAGCTGTTTTTT

v_call: TRBV27
clone_size: once
j_call: TRBJ2-1
d_call: TRBD2
cdr3_aa: CASSRTSGSNNEQFF
cdr3_nt: TGTGCCAGCAGCCGGACTAGCGGGAGTAACAATGAGCAGTTCTTC

v_call: TRBV13
clone_size: .
j_call: TRBJ2-3
d_call: .
cdr3_aa: CASSLEAHTDTQYF
cdr3_nt: TGTGCCAGCAGCTTAGAGGCTCACACAGATACGCAGTATTTT

v_call: TRBV21-1
clone_size: .
j_call: TRBJ1-5
d_call: .
cdr3_aa: CASRNPRAQRGDQPQHF
cdr3_nt: TGTGCCAGCAGAAACCCTCGGGCCCAAAGGGGGGATCAGCCCCAGCATTTT

v_call: TRBV27
clone_size: .
j_call: TRBJ2-5
d_call: .
cdr3_aa: CASSSLGTQTQYF
cdr3_nt: TGTGCCAGCAGTTCTCTAGGAACGCAGACCCAGTACTTC

v_call: TRBV5-1
clone_size: few
j_call: TRBJ2-7
d_call: .
cdr3_aa: CASSSGFEQYF
cdr3_nt: TGCGCCAGCAGTTCAGGGTTCGAGCAGTACTTC

v_call: TRBV9
clone_size: .
j_call: TRBJ1-1
d_call: .
cdr3_aa: CASSVAPGLEAFF
cdr3_nt: TGTGCCAGCAGCGTAGCCCCGGGGCTCGAAGCTTTCTTT

v_call: TRBV27
clone_size: once
j_call: TRBJ2-7
d_call: .
cdr3_aa: CASSPVGAIHEQYF
cdr3_nt: TGTGCCAGCAGTCCCGTAGGGGCTATCCACGAGCAGTACTTC

v_call: TRBV27
clone_size: .
j_call: TRBJ2-7
d_call: TRBD1
cdr3_aa: CASSFTGVGYEQYF
cdr3_nt: TGTGCCAGCAGTTTCACAGGGGTTGGGTACGAGCAGTACTTC

v_call: TRBV4-1
clone_size: .
j_call: TRBJ2-7
d_call: TRBD2
cdr3_aa: CASSQDSGGAYEQYF
cdr3_nt: TGCGCCAGCAGCCAAGATAGCGGGGGGGCCTACGAGCAGTACTTC

v_call: TRBV25-1
clone_size: .
j_call: TRBJ2-1
d_call: .
cdr3_aa: CASSGEIVINEQFF
cdr3_nt: TGTGCCAGCAGTGGTGAGATCGTAATTAATGAGCAGTTCTTC

v_call: TRBV5-1
clone_size: .
j_call: TRBJ2-3
d_call: TRBD2
cdr3_aa: CASSFQASGGDTDTQYF
cdr3_nt: TGCGCCAGCAGCTTCCAGGCTAGCGGGGGGGACACAGATACGCAGTATTTT

v_call: TRBV19
clone_size: .
j_call: TRBJ2-6
d_call: .
cdr3_aa: CASSIPGFSGANVLTF
cdr3_nt: TGTGCCAGTAGTATCCCCGGTTTCTCTGGGGCCAACGTCCTGACTTTC

v_call: TRBV2
clone_size: .
j_call: TRBJ2-3
d_call: TRBD2
cdr3_aa: CASSDGGGAVGNTQYF
cdr3_nt: TGTGCCAGCAGTGACGGGGGGGGAGCTGTCGGGAATACGCAGTATTTT

v_call: TRBV28
clone_size: .
j_call: TRBJ2-7
d_call: TRBD2
cdr3_aa: CASRSGRLSYEQYF
cdr3_nt: TGTGCCAGCAGGAGCGGGAGGCTCTCCTACGAGCAGTACTTC

v_call: TRBV27
clone_size: .
j_call: TRBJ2-3
d_call: .
cdr3_aa: CASSLAGDTQYF
cdr3_nt: TGTGCCAGCAGTTTAGCGGGGGATACGCAGTATTTT

v_call: TRBV6-1
clone_size: once
j_call: TRBJ2-5
d_call: TRBD2
cdr3_aa: CASRLLAGALETQYF
cdr3_nt: TGTGCCAGCCGCTTACTAGCGGGAGCTCTGGAGACCCAGTACTTC

v_call: TRBV10-3
clone_size: .
j_call: TRBJ2-1
d_call: .
cdr3_aa: CAISLQGEQFF
cdr3_nt: TGTGCCATCAGCCTACAGGGCGAGCAGTTCTTC

v_call: TRBV4-2
clone_size: .
j_call: TRBJ2-1
d_call: TRBD1
cdr3_aa: CASSQDNRGTYNEQFF
cdr3_nt: TGTGCCAGCAGCCAAGATAACAGGGGAACCTACAATGAGCAGTTCTTC

v_call: TRBV7-9
clone_size: .
j_call: TRBJ2-2
d_call: .
cdr3_aa: CATGTLNTGELFF
cdr3_nt: TGTGCCACTGGGACCCTGAACACCGGGGAGCTGTTTTTT